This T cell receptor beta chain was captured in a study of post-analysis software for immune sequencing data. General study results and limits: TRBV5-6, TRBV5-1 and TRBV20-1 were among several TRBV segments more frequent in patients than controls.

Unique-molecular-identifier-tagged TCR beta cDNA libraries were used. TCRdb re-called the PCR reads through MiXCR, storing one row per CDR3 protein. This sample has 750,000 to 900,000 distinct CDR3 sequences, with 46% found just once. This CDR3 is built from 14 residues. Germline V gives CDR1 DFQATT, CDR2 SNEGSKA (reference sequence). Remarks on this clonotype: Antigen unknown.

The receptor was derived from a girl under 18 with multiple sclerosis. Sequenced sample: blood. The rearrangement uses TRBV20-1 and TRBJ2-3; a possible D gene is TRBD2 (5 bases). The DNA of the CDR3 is TGCACTGTTCTTGACCGGGGTGGCACAGATACGCAGTATTTT. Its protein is CTVLDRGGTDTQYF.